The clone carrying this TCR beta chain showed up just a few times. In TCRdb, the RT-PCR reads were re-called with MiXCR into one record per CDR3 protein. Of more than 550,000 distinct CDR3 sequences in the sample, approximately 14% were seen once. V lost 3 bases and J lost 7, with 21 bases in between. The germline V gene has CDR1 MGHRA and CDR2 YSYEKL. The CDR3 extends over 16 amino acids. The TCR sequence derives from a female donor in good health, serving as a healthy control. Sequenced sample: memory CD4+ T cells from blood. J is TRBJ1-2 and V is TRBV4-1, with D possibly being TRBD1 (6 bases). This CDR3 is CASSQLNRVAMGGYTF. The CDR3 region has the DNA TGCGCCAGCAGCCAGTTAAACAGGGTGGCAATGGGTGGCTACACCTTC.